Sequencing of this TCR beta chain was carried out in a study of T cells in narcolepsy. Assay used: immunoSEQ multiplex PCR; TCRdb lists only in-frame clones, some missing. Of under 30,000 clones in the sample, 85% to 90% are singletons; the top ten hold under 1.5%. The germline V gene encodes CDR1 SGHVS and CDR2 FQNEAQ. The CDR3 runs to 16 residues. Trimming at V came to 7 bases and at J to 1 base, leaving 9 bases not matched to a gene. The chain has TRBV7-8 and TRBJ2-2; 7 nucleotides line up with TRBD2. The specimen was CD45RA- memory CD4+ T cells from PBMCs. The receptor was isolated from a human donor with narcolepsy. In nucleotides, the CDR3 is TGTGCCAGCAAAAAGAGGCTAGCGGTGAACACCGGGGAGCTGTTTTTT. Its protein is CASKKRLAVNTGELFF.